The clone carrying this T cell receptor (beta chain) was counted many times. Its antigen is still unknown. The sample comes from a study of neurological immune-mediated disorders. Overall study context: About 90% of the roughly 34 multiple sclerosis patients had relapsing-remitting disease; 3 had secondary progressive. Study results and caveats: The level of TCR clonal expansion was highest in patients with HTLV-1-associated myelopathy and lowest in multiple sclerosis, where it fell below the level seen in healthy controls.

Germline V gives CDR1 SGDLS, CDR2 YYNGEE. V lost 3 bases to trimming and J lost 0 bases, with 12 bases between them. This CDR3 is built from 15 residues. Sorted libraries were made with approximately 920,000 CD4+ or CD8+ T cells. MiXCR, applied by TCRdb to the 5' RACE reads, yields one record per CDR3 protein. In the table there are 40,000 to 55,000 distinct CDR3 sequences, less than 6% of which are singletons. The sequenced sample was CD4+ T cells from blood. This chain joins TRBV9 and TRBJ1-1, with TRBD1 as a possible D gene (6 bases). This clonotype originated in a woman younger than 30 with multiple sclerosis. CDR3 region: CASSAIRGMNTEAFF. The CDR3 DNA follows: TGTGCCAGCAGCGCGATCAGGGGCATGAACACTGAAGCTTTCTTT. The full variable domain, completed using reference TRBV9 and TRBJ1-1, is DSGVTQTPKHLITATGQRVTLRCSPRSGDLSVYWYQQSLDQGLQFLIQYYNGEERAKGNILERFSAQQFPDLHSELNLSSLELGDSALYFCASSAIRGMNTEAFFGQGTRLTVV.